This entry is about one T cell receptor beta chain. The antigen is undetermined. TCRdb's copy holds only in-frame clones and misses some; the assay was immunoSEQ multiplex PCR. Of 150,000 to 190,000 clones in the sample, roughly 90% were seen once. The sample is drawn from a study of T cell responses to AZD1222 COVID-19 vaccine. Findings of the study overall: Repertoires in all cases were sampled only once the peak T cell response had passed.

The source of this sequence is an adult who received the AZD1222 COVID-19 vaccine. This sample comprised peripheral blood, obtained 28 days after the second AZD1222 dose.

CDR3 residues: CASSSRRGYGYTF. The CDR3 nucleotides are TGTGCCAGCAGTTCAAGGAGGGGCTATGGCTACACCTTC. This chain uses TRBV12-3 or TRBV12-4 with TRBJ1-2; D is possibly TRBD1 (5 bases). The germline V and J ends were trimmed by 4 bases and 4 bases, with 10 bases remaining between them. The CDR3 is 13 residues long.